A selection of T cell receptor beta chains follows, all from one sample in a study of blood T cell repertoires in COVID-19. Measured with immunoSEQ multiplex PCR; TCRdb has only the in-frame clones, and not every one. Among 40,000 to 60,000 clones listed, around 87% were seen once. The specimen sequenced was peripheral blood. These receptor sequences come from a woman over 75 with COVID-19, enrolled during active disease. Both conserved end residues are part of each CDR3. The D gene is left open where the match is weak. Expanded clones get a size class; other rows say once, few or many, or leave the size out.

V gene: TRBV5-6; J gene: TRBJ1-2; clone size: -; D gene: TRBD1; CDR3 protein: CASSPWAGGELYGYTF; CDR3 DNA: TGTGCCAGCAGCCCATGGGCAGGGGGCGAACTTTATGGCTACACCTTC
V gene: TRBV4-1; J gene: TRBJ2-7; clone size: -; D gene: TRBD1; CDR3 protein: CASSQVDRTTYEQYF; CDR3 DNA: TGCGCCAGCAGCCAAGTGGACAGGACGACCTACGAGCAGTACTTC
V gene: TRBV7-9; J gene: TRBJ2-7; clone size: -; D gene: TRBD1; CDR3 protein: CASSGDRDYNEQYF; CDR3 DNA: TGTGCCAGCAGCGGGGACAGGGATTATAACGAGCAGTACTTC
V gene: TRBV30; J gene: TRBJ2-3; clone size: -; D gene: -; CDR3 protein: CAWSRRARDTQYF; CDR3 DNA: TGTGCCTGGAGTAGGAGGGCCAGAGATACGCAGTATTTT
V gene: TRBV28; J gene: TRBJ2-7; clone size: -; D gene: TRBD1; CDR3 protein: CASSTGQEVSYEQYF; CDR3 DNA: TGTGCCAGCAGCACGGGACAGGAGGTCTCCTACGAGCAGTACTTC
V gene: TRBV15; J gene: TRBJ2-1; clone size: once; D gene: -; CDR3 protein: CATSRETARLNEQFF; CDR3 DNA: TGTGCCACCAGCAGAGAGACCGCCAGACTGAATGAGCAGTTCTTC
V gene: TRBV15; J gene: TRBJ2-4; clone size: few; D gene: TRBD1; CDR3 protein: CATSSDRDRFFKGKNIQYF; CDR3 DNA: TGTGCCACCAGCAGCGACCGGGACAGGTTTTTTAAGGGCAAAAACATTCAGTACTTC
V gene: TRBV6-6; J gene: TRBJ2-7; clone size: -; D gene: TRBD1; CDR3 protein: CASSSRQGIRVNEQYF; CDR3 DNA: TGTGCCAGCAGTTCGCGACAGGGTATTAGGGTTAACGAGCAGTACTTC
V gene: TRBV9; J gene: TRBJ2-2; clone size: -; D gene: TRBD1; CDR3 protein: CASSVRTGMSTGELFF; CDR3 DNA: TGTGCCAGCAGCGTCCGGACAGGGATGAGCACCGGGGAGCTGTTTTTT
V gene: TRBV30; J gene: TRBJ1-2; clone size: -; D gene: -; CDR3 protein: CAWSPGYPHGYTF; CDR3 DNA: TGTGCCTGGAGTCCAGGGTATCCGCATGGCTACACCTTC
V gene: TRBV27; J gene: TRBJ1-4; clone size: -; D gene: -; CDR3 protein: CASSNQGFSSEKLFF; CDR3 DNA: TGTGCCAGCAGTAATCAGGGTTTTTCAAGTGAAAAACTGTTTTTT
V gene: TRBV3-1/TRBV3-2; J gene: TRBJ2-7; clone size: -; D gene: -; CDR3 protein: CASSQVQGVSEQYF; CDR3 DNA: TGTGCCAGCAGCCAAGTACAGGGTGTAAGTGAGCAGTACTTC
V gene: TRBV10-3; J gene: TRBJ1-5; clone size: few; D gene: -; CDR3 protein: CAIAAAGNQPQHF; CDR3 DNA: TGTGCCATTGCGGCGGCTGGCAATCAGCCCCAGCATTTT
V gene: TRBV9; J gene: TRBJ2-1; clone size: -; D gene: TRBD2; CDR3 protein: CASSARLAGEGSYNEQFF; CDR3 DNA: TGTGCCAGCAGCGCCCGACTAGCGGGAGAGGGGTCCTACAATGAGCAGTTCTTC
V gene: TRBV6-2/TRBV6-3; J gene: TRBJ1-1; clone size: -; D gene: TRBD1; CDR3 protein: CASSPATGSPNTEAFF; CDR3 DNA: TGTGCCAGCAGCCCCGCGACAGGGTCGCCGAACACTGAAGCTTTCTTT
V gene: TRBV19; J gene: TRBJ1-5; clone size: -; D gene: TRBD1; CDR3 protein: CASSPGQYQPQHF; CDR3 DNA: TGTGCCAGTAGTCCGGGACAGTATCAGCCCCAGCATTTT
V gene: TRBV5-1; J gene: TRBJ1-3; clone size: -; D gene: TRBD1; CDR3 protein: CASSSTGWSSGNTIYF; CDR3 DNA: TGCGCCAGCAGCTCGACAGGGTGGAGTTCTGGAAACACCATATATTTT
V gene: TRBV27; J gene: TRBJ1-2; clone size: -; D gene: -; CDR3 protein: CASSSGLRTGQHGYTF; CDR3 DNA: TGTGCCAGCAGTTCGGGACTACGAACGGGCCAACATGGCTACACCTTC
V gene: TRBV19; J gene: TRBJ1-1; clone size: once; D gene: -; CDR3 protein: CASSIGQSLNTEAFF; CDR3 DNA: TGTGCCAGTAGTATAGGACAGTCCCTGAACACTGAAGCTTTCTTT
V gene: TRBV7-2; J gene: TRBJ2-2; clone size: -; D gene: TRBD2; CDR3 protein: CASSLVAGASGELFF; CDR3 DNA: TGTGCCAGCAGCTTAGTAGCGGGGGCCAGCGGGGAGCTGTTTTTT
V gene: TRBV2; J gene: TRBJ2-7; clone size: -; D gene: -; CDR3 protein: CASSRLQVGEQYF; CDR3 DNA: TGTGCCAGCAGCAGGTTACAAGTCGGCGAGCAGTACTTC
V gene: TRBV6-1; J gene: TRBJ2-1; clone size: -; D gene: -; CDR3 protein: CASSDRGEQFF; CDR3 DNA: TGTGCCAGCAGTGACAGGGGTGAGCAGTTCTTC
V gene: TRBV6-5; J gene: TRBJ1-4; clone size: -; D gene: TRBD1; CDR3 protein: CASSTGTANEKLFF; CDR3 DNA: TGTGCCAGCAGTACTGGGACAGCAAATGAAAAACTGTTTTTT
V gene: TRBV11-1; J gene: TRBJ2-2; clone size: -; D gene: -; CDR3 protein: CASSRSAGTGELFF; CDR3 DNA: TGTGCCAGCAGCCGATCCGCGGGTACCGGGGAGCTGTTTTTT
V gene: TRBV18; J gene: TRBJ2-5; clone size: once; D gene: -; CDR3 protein: CASSPSDLQETQYF; CDR3 DNA: TGTGCCAGCTCACCATCAGATTTACAAGAGACCCAGTACTTC
V gene: TRBV12-3/TRBV12-4; J gene: TRBJ2-5; clone size: -; D gene: -; CDR3 protein: CASTAGLKETQYF; CDR3 DNA: TGTGCCAGCACCGCGGGACTTAAAGAGACCCAGTACTTC
V gene: TRBV5-1; J gene: TRBJ2-7; clone size: once; D gene: -; CDR3 protein: CASSSTRSYEQYF; CDR3 DNA: TGCGCCAGCAGCTCTACTCGGTCCTACGAGCAGTACTTC
V gene: TRBV11-3; J gene: TRBJ1-1; clone size: -; D gene: -; CDR3 protein: CASSAAQGPNTEAFF; CDR3 DNA: TGTGCCAGCAGCGCCGCACAGGGCCCGAACACTGAAGCTTTCTTT
V gene: TRBV7-3; J gene: TRBJ2-3; clone size: -; D gene: TRBD2; CDR3 protein: CASSLRQGGGGSDTQYF; CDR3 DNA: TGTGCCAGCAGCTTAAGGCAGGGCGGGGGAGGTTCAGATACGCAGTATTTT
V gene: TRBV21-1; J gene: TRBJ2-1; clone size: -; D gene: -; CDR3 protein: CASSKAVGGIGSLRYNEQFF; CDR3 DNA: TGTGCCAGCAGCAAAGCCGTCGGGGGAATCGGCAGCCTCCGTTACAATGAGCAGTTCTTC
V gene: TRBV5-1; J gene: TRBJ1-2; clone size: -; D gene: -; CDR3 protein: CASSLANKYYGYTF; CDR3 DNA: TGCGCCAGCAGCTTGGCCAACAAATACTATGGCTACACCTTC
V gene: TRBV5-6; J gene: TRBJ2-5; clone size: -; D gene: TRBD2; CDR3 protein: CASSFPTSGGVRETQYF; CDR3 DNA: TGTGCCAGCAGCTTCCCGACTAGCGGGGGAGTGAGAGAGACCCAGTACTTC
V gene: TRBV27; J gene: TRBJ1-6; clone size: -; D gene: -; CDR3 protein: CASSRWPKSSYNSPLHF; CDR3 DNA: TGTGCCAGCAGTCGCTGGCCAAAAAGCTCCTATAATTCACCCCTCCACTTT
V gene: TRBV6-1; J gene: TRBJ1-2; clone size: -; D gene: -; CDR3 protein: CASSEQGSPNYGYTF; CDR3 DNA: TGTGCCAGCAGTGAACAGGGAAGCCCTAACTATGGCTACACCTTC
V gene: TRBV6-6; J gene: TRBJ1-5; clone size: -; D gene: TRBD1; CDR3 protein: CASSRDRGPLLAYSNQPQHF; CDR3 DNA: TGTGCCAGCAGTCGGGACAGGGGACCGTTGTTGGCTTATAGCAATCAGCCCCAGCATTTT
V gene: TRBV5-5; J gene: TRBJ1-2; clone size: -; D gene: -; CDR3 protein: CASSEGGNYGYTF; CDR3 DNA: TGTGCCAGCAGCGAGGGGGGGAACTATGGCTACACCTTC
V gene: TRBV10-1; J gene: TRBJ2-1; clone size: -; D gene: -; CDR3 protein: CASSEDVGSFYNEQFF; CDR3 DNA: TGCGCCAGCAGTGAAGATGTCGGGAGTTTCTACAATGAGCAGTTCTTC
V gene: TRBV2; J gene: TRBJ2-3; clone size: -; D gene: TRBD2; CDR3 protein: CASRSGGLNTDTQYF; CDR3 DNA: TGTGCCAGCAGGAGCGGGGGCCTGAACACAGATACGCAGTATTTT
V gene: TRBV5-1; J gene: TRBJ2-7; clone size: -; D gene: -; CDR3 protein: CASSLEQVPTYEQYF; CDR3 DNA: TGCGCCAGCAGCTTGGAGCAGGTACCTACCTACGAGCAGTACTTC
V gene: TRBV11-2; J gene: TRBJ2-7; clone size: -; D gene: TRBD1; CDR3 protein: CASSSIRQGEFF; CDR3 DNA: TGTGCCAGCAGCTCCATAAGACAGGGGGAATTCTTC